This T cell receptor (beta chain) was sequenced during a study of regulatory T cells in long-lasting Graves disease. Background on the study: Prior antithyroid drug treatment in newly diagnosed Graves' patients lasted under 3 months.

The sample's time point: newly diagnosed GD, antithyroid drugs for less than 3 months. The authors made the TCR library using RNA they extracted from PBMCs. Findings and limits, study-wide: Relative to newly diagnosed Graves' patients, persistent ones had lower TCR diversity.

The length of the CDR3 is 15 residues. CDR1 is SNHLY, CDR2 FYNNEI, per germline. V lost 1 base and J lost 3; bases outside the gene matches: 4. The table lists this clonotype with many counts. The target antigen is unknown. The authors built TCR beta libraries using iRepertoire HTBI primers and Arm-PCR of CDR3 regions. Each CDR3 protein gets one entry after TCRdb re-called the multiplex PCR reads with MiXCR. The sample shows hundreds of thousands of distinct CDR3 sequences, roughly 13% of them seen only once. The same data also went into a second study, on T cells in Graves' hyperthyroidism and ophthalmopathy. That source notes: Absent ophthalmopathy progression within 18 months defined stable Graves' hyperthyroidism.

The material was peripheral blood mononuclear cells (PBMCs), obtained at new diagnosis, from a patient treated with antithyroid drugs. The rearrangement links TRBV2 to TRBJ2-7; 9 bases are shared with TRBD1. The clonotype originates from a man aged 30 to 39 with Graves disease. CDR3 nucleotides: TGTGCCAGCAGTGAAGACAGGGGGCCATTCTACGAGCAGTACTTC. Translating gives CASSEDRGPFYEQYF.